These 9 T cell receptor beta chains were sequenced from one sample in a study of T cell repertoires in cytomegalovirus infection. Using its own MiXCR run on the reads, TCRdb lists one record per CDR3 protein. Among about 920,000 distinct CDR3 sequences, roughly 31% were seen once, and the ten largest hold over 10%. These receptors have no identified antigens. The sample here was cultured CD8+ T cells from PBMCs, taken from culture after CMV antigen stimulation. These receptors were taken from a human donor in good health (CMV status not recorded). Some clones in this sample may be carry-over from other donors' samples.

The sample holds a few counts of this clonotype. The rearrangement links TRBV7-9 to TRBJ1-2; D remains ambiguous. CDR3 length: 12 amino acids. From germline, CDR1 is SEHNR and CDR2 FQNEAQ (reference sequence). Trimming stripped 1 base from V and 8 bases from J, with 8 bases between. CDR3 nucleotides: TGTGCCAGCAGCTTAGACAGTAACGGCTACACCTTC. Protein: CASSLDSNGYTF. Looking up the rest from reference TRBV7-9 and TRBJ1-2 gives the full variable domain: DTGVSQNPRHKITKRGQNVTFRCDPISEHNRLYWYRQTLGQGPEFLTYFQNEAQLEKSRLLSDRFSAERPKGSFSTLEIQRTEQGDSAMYLCASSLDSNGYTFGSGTRLTVV.

The V call is TRBV10-3, the J call TRBJ1-6; D not resolved. CDR1 and CDR2 (germline): ENHRY, SYGVKD. V lost 0 bases, J lost 0 bases, and 6 bases lay in between. The CDR3 consists of 16 residues. CDR3 sequence reads: CAISESDGSYNSPLHF. The CDR3 coding sequence is TGTGCCATCAGTGAGTCGGACGGCTCCTATAATTCACCCCTCCACTTT.

The table lists this clonotype with a few counts. This may stem from a read error, because a much larger clone lies one nucleotide away. The chain combines TRBV7-3 with TRBJ2-1, with unresolved D. CDR1 and CDR2 from the germline V gene are SGHTA and FQGTGA. CDR3 length: 12 residues. V was clipped by 3 bases and J by 5 bases, with 5 bases between them. The CDR3 reads CASSLMNNEQFF. The CDR3 region has the DNA TGTGCCAGCAGCTTGATGAACAATGAGCAGTTCTTC.

In DNA form, the CDR3 reads TGTGCCAGCAGCAAAGGGGGGGTCACAGATACGCAGTATTTT. It translates to CASSKGGVTDTQYF. V gene TRBV7-6 combines with J gene TRBJ2-3; D is perhaps TRBD2 (7 bases). CDR1 SGHVS and CDR2 FNYEAQ come from the germline V gene. CDR3 size: 14 residues. V was trimmed by 5 bases and J by 2 bases, leaving 11 bases between them.

This chain uses TRBV6-6 with TRBJ2-7, with D unclear. Germline-derived CDR1 and CDR2 are MNHNY and SVGAGI (reference sequence). Trimming took off 6 bases at V and 5 bases at J, with 11 bases between the two ends. This CDR3 is built from 12 residues. The CDR3 region has the DNA TGTGCCAGCAGGATAGGGAACAACGAGCAGTACTTC. Protein: CASRIGNNEQYF.

The chain couples TRBV6-1 to TRBJ1-6; perhaps TRBD1 as D (5 bases). This CDR3 region has 14 residues. Germline CDR1 MNHNS, CDR2 SASEGT. V dropped 5 bases and J dropped 6 bases, with 11 bases sitting between them. The DNA for the CDR3 is TGTGCCAGCAGTCAACGAGGGGTTAATTCACCCCTCCACTTT. It is translated as CASSQRGVNSPLHF.

This clonotype was found a few times. The chain employs TRBV20-1 and TRBJ2-3, with 8 bases identical to TRBD1. J gave up 2 bases and V 6 bases, and 13 bases lay outside the gene matches. The CDR3 has 16 amino acids. Per the germline V gene, CDR1 is DFQATT and CDR2 is SNEGSKA (reference sequence). CDR3 nucleotide sequence: TGCAGTGCGGACAGGGACGATACCGCGATCACAGATACGCAGTATTTT. As protein: CSADRDDTAITDTQYF.

On this clonotype itself: A much larger clone is a single base away; this may be a read error. The V gene is TRBV12-3 or TRBV12-4, the J gene TRBJ1-5; weak D call: TRBD1 (5 bases). This CDR3 is built from 15 residues. This CDR3 reads CVSTSGAAGNQPQHF. CDR3 nucleotide sequence: TGTGTCAGCACCTCCGGGGCCGCTGGCAATCAGCCCCAGCATTTT.

CDR3 sequence reads: CASSYSGTGFGYTF. In DNA, the CDR3 is TGTGCCAGCAGTTACTCCGGGACAGGGTTTGGCTACACCTTC. J is TRBJ1-2 and V is TRBV6-5, with TRBD1 matching over 9 bases. The J segment lost 7 bases and the V segment lost 0 bases, leaving 3 bases of the junction unmatched. Germline V gives CDR1 MNHEY, CDR2 SVGAGI. The CDR3 contains 14 residues.